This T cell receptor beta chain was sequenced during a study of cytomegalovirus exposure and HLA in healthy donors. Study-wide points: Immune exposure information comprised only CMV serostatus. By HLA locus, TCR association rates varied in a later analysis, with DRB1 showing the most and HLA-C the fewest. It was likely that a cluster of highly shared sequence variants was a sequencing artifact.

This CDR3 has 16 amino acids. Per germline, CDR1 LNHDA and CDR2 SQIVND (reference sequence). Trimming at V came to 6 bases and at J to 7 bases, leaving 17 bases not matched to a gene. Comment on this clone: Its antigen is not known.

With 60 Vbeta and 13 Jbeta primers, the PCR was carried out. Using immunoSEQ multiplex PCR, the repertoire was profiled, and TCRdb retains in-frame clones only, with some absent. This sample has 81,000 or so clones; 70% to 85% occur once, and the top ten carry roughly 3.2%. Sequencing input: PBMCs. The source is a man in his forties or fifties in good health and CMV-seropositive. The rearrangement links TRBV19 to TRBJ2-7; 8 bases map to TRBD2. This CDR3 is CASSPSSGRGIGEQYF. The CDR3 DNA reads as TGTGCCAGTAGCCCGTCCAGCGGGAGAGGGATAGGTGAGCAGTACTTC.